This T cell receptor beta chain came from a study of beta chain features in type 1 diabetes. Looking at the study overall: Sorted cells numbering approximately 110,000,000 were examined across all samples.

Germline V CDR1 and CDR2: SQVTM, ANQGSEA. The CDR3 consists of 15 residues. The V and J ends lost 0 bases and 6 bases, in that order; junction bases with no gene match: 8. The study reverse transcribed the entire isolated RNA, so it sequenced expressed TCRB transcripts. Measured with immunoSEQ multiplex PCR; TCRdb has only the in-frame clones, and not every one. Here the sample spans more than 300,000 clones, roughly 12% being singletons. Whole-study findings and limits: Shorter TCRB CDR3s, moderately but significantly so, marked every one of the four CD4+ subsets in Type 1 diabetes patients. Compared with healthy donors, patients appeared to share more similar naive, central memory and regulatory TCRB repertoires.

It was one heparinised blood draw, averaging roughly 0.11 L, that each donor gave. Purity exceeding 95% was reached by all sorted populations. On this clone: Its antigen remains unidentified.

The sequencing sample was made of naive CD4+ T cells from blood. This clonotype was obtained from a woman younger than 35 with type 1 diabetes. The chain uses TRBV29-1 and TRBJ2-1; 7 bases are a match to TRBD1. The CDR3 DNA reads TGCAGCGTTGAAGATGGTATAGGGGGCTTCAATGAGCAGTTCTTC. Translation gives CSVEDGIGGFNEQFF.